This T cell receptor (beta chain) stems from a study of blood T cells in healthy people across ages. The use of a sample-barcoded 5' primer and a J-beta primer mix characterized a second PCR of roughly 7 to 12 cycles. TCRdb ran MiXCR on the 5' RACE reads and lists one entry per CDR3 protein. The sample has 650,000 to 900,000 distinct CDR3 sequences, approximately 67% seen once; the top ten hold 25% to 30%. The CDR3 length is 13 residues. CDR1 is GTSNPN and CDR2 is SVGIG in the germline V gene (reference sequence). In this sample, this clonotype turned up a few times. This clonotype was obtained from a man aged 25 to 45 in good health. The chain is built from TRBV30 and TRBJ2-5, with TRBD1 matching over 12 bases. The DNA end favors TRBJ2-7, so the J call may be wrong. Source material: blood. The CDR3 region has the DNA TGTGCCTGGAGGGGACAGGGGGCGGGCGAGCAGTACTTC. Translating it yields CAWRGQGAGEQYF.